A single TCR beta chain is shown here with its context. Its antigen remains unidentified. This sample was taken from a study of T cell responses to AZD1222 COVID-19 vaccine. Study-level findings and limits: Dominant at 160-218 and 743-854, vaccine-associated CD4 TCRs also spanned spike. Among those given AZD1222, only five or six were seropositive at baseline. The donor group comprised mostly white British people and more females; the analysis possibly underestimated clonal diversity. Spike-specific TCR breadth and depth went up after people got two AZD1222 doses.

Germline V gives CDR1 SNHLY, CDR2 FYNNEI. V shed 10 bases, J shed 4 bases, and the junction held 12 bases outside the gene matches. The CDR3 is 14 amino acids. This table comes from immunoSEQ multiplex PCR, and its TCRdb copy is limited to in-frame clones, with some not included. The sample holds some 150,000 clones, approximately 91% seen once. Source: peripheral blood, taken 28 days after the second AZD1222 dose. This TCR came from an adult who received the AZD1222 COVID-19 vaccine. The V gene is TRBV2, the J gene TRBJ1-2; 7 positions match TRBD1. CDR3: CATAPQGEFYGYTF. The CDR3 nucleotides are TGTGCCACCGCTCCGCAGGGGGAATTCTATGGCTACACCTTC.